This TCR beta chain was captured by sequencing in a study of T cell responses to AZD1222 COVID-19 vaccine. Repertoires were generated with immunoSEQ multiplex PCR, while TCRdb's copy carries only in-frame clones and drops some. The profile covers about 50,000 clones, with 80% appearing a single time and around 5% taken by the ten largest. Trimming shortened V by 7 bases and J by 0 bases, and 4 bases separated the two germline ends. The CDR3 spans 13 residues. Germline CDR1 reads SGHVS; CDR2 reads FQNEAQ. Comment on this clone: What it binds is not known.

Study-level findings and limits: Among spike-specific TCRs, nearly half reportedly target unmutated variant regions. CD4 TCRs covered the whole spike, strongest at regions 160-218 and 743-854. Of the AZD1222 recipients, only 5 to 7 were seropositive at baseline. Recipients of two AZD1222 doses showed rising Spike-specific TCR breadth and depth.

The clonotype comes from an adult who received the AZD1222 COVID-19 vaccine. The starting material was peripheral blood, obtained 28 days after the second AZD1222 dose. The rearrangement joins TRBV7-8 to TRBJ2-6, with D unresolved. DNA of the CDR3: TGTGCCAGCACTTTCTCTGGGGCCAACGTCCTGACTTTC. This encodes CASTFSGANVLTF.